This TCR beta chain was captured in a study of T cell changes during pregnancy in multiple sclerosis. Between the trimmed V and J ends, which lost 5 bases and 9 bases, there was a span of 8 bases. The CDR3 is 11 amino acids. Germline lookup yields CDR1 GTSNPN and CDR2 SVGIG (reference sequence). The assay was immunoSEQ multiplex PCR, and TCRdb's table has in-frame clones only and misses some. This table has about 56,000 clones, about 91% appearing once. This clone showed up just a few times. This TCR derives from a female donor with multiple sclerosis, enrolled in a pregnancy study. Sequencing used CD4+ T cells from peripheral blood mononuclear cells, obtained in the second trimester of pregnancy. The chain combines TRBV30 with TRBJ1-6; no firm D call. Written as DNA, the CDR3 is TGTGCCTGGGGTACCGGTTCACCCCTCCACTTT. Its protein is CAWGTGSPLHF.